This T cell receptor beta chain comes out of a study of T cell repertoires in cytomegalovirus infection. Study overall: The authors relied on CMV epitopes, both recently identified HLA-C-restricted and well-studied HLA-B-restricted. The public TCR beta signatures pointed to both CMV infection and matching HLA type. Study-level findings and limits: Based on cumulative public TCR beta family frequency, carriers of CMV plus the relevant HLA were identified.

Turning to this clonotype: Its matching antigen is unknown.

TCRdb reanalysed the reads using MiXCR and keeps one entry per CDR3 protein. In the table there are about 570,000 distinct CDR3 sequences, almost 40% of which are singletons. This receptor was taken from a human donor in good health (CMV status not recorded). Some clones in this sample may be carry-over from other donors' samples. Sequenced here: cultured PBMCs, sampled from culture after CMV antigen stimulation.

CDR3 nucleotide sequence: TGTGCCAGCAGCGGCCTCACCGGGACAGCCTATGGCTACACCTTC. It codes for CASSGLTGTAYGYTF. This chain links TRBV11-2 with TRBJ1-2; 7 bases map to TRBD1. The V gene end was trimmed by 5 bases and the J gene end by 4 bases; junction bases not matched to a gene: 10. This CDR3 has 15 amino acids. The germline gives CDR1 SGHAT, CDR2 FQNNGV.